These 17 T cell receptor beta chains were all obtained from the same sample, sequenced in a study of pediatric ulcerative colitis. During colonoscopy, one to two rectal pinch biopsies were collected. Libraries were prepared by immunoSEQ multiplex PCR; TCRdb keeps only in-frame clonotypes and omits some of them. The sample has about 22,000 clones, around 69% seen once; the top ten hold around 15%. The specimen was gut tissue. The source is a boy under 18 with severe ulcerative colitis.

V and J are TRBV2 and TRBJ1-1, with D possibly TRBD1 on 6 matching bases. Germline CDR1 reads SNHLY; CDR2 reads FYNNEI. This CDR3 is built from 16 residues. Deletions cut 2 bases from V and 1 base from J, with 14 bases between. The CDR3 DNA is TGTGCCAGCAGTGAAAATCGGGGGGCCAGGAACACTGAAGCTTTCTTT. This gives the protein CASSENRGARNTEAFF.

V is TRBV30 and J is TRBJ2-2; D may be TRBD2 (7 bases). The germline gives CDR1 GTSNPN, CDR2 SVGIG (reference sequence). The CDR3 runs 12 residues. V lost 3 bases and J 8 bases, leaving 10 bases between the germline ends. CDR3 nucleotides: TGTGCCTGGAGGGGGGGGCCTGGGGAGCTGTTTTTT. Residues: CAWRGGPGELFF.

The chain is built from TRBV11-1 and TRBJ2-6; D remains ambiguous. Trimming removed 0 bases at V and 0 bases at J, with 3 bases between. The germline gives CDR1 SGHAT, CDR2 FQDESV (reference sequence). The CDR3 consists of 15 residues. The CDR3 protein is CASSLARSGANVLTF. The CDR3 bases are TGTGCCAGCAGCTTAGCGCGCTCTGGGGCCAACGTCCTGACTTTC.

The V and J genes are TRBV5-1 and TRBJ1-2, with D tentatively TRBD1 (6 bases). Per germline, CDR1 SGHRS and CDR2 YFSETQ. Between the trimmed V and J ends, which lost 2 bases and 5 bases, there was a span of 13 bases. The CDR3 runs 14 residues. CDR3 DNA sequence: TGCGCCAGCAGCTTAGGCCGAGGGGGATATGGCTACACCTTC. Its protein product is CASSLGRGGYGYTF. The full variable domain, with the rest looked up from reference TRBV5-1 and TRBJ1-2, is KAGVTQTPRYLIKTRGQQVTLSCSPISGHRSVSWYQQTPGQGLQFLFEYFSETQRNKGNFPGRFSGRQFSNSRSEMNVSTLELGDSALYLCASSLGRGGYGYTFGSGTRLTVV.

This sequence joins TRBV9 and TRBJ1-2; TRBD1 is a possible D gene (6 bases). The CDR3 contains 17 residues. V lost 3 bases and J 0 bases, leaving 18 bases between the germline ends. Germline CDR1 and CDR2: SGDLS and YYNGEE. The CDR3 reads CASSATPSDSSNYGYTF. CDR3 sequence (DNA): TGTGCCAGCAGCGCCACACCTTCGGACAGTTCTAACTATGGCTACACCTTC.

This sequence joins TRBV1 and TRBJ1-4. TRBV1 is classified as a pseudogene. The CDR3 has 22 residues. The CDR3 sequence: CTSSQTKGQNDPGGSTNEKLFF. The CDR3 DNA reads as TGCACCAGCAGCCAAACTAAGGGTCAAAACGACCCCGGGGGGTCAACTAATGAAAAACTGTTTTTT.

The chain is built from TRBV7-9 and TRBJ2-2, with D hard to call. The CDR3 has 15 residues. V was cut by 1 base and J by 4 bases, with 10 bases left in between. The germline V gene encodes CDR1 SEHNR and CDR2 FQNEAQ (reference sequence). DNA of the CDR3: TGTGCCAGCAGCTTAGTCCGGGTAGGCACCGGGGAGCTGTTTTTT. The encoded protein is CASSLVRVGTGELFF.

J is TRBJ2-5 and V is TRBV11-1, with D unresolved. CDR3 size: 14 residues. V gave up 5 bases and J gave up 9 bases, with 19 bases separating them. The V gene's germline CDR1 is SGHAT and CDR2 FQDESV (reference sequence). CDR3 nucleotide sequence: TGTGCCAGCAGCCTCCTCCCGACGAAAGTGTCCCAGTACTTC. It codes for CASSLLPTKVSQYF.

The chain carries TRBV4-2 and TRBJ2-1, with D possibly matching TRBD1 (5 bases). CDR3 length: 14 amino acids. Germline CDR1 is LGHNA and CDR2 is YNFKEQ. The V end was cut by 4 bases, the J end by 7 bases, with 14 bases between. CDR3 sequence: CASSPNWGRNEQFF. The CDR3 DNA is TGTGCCAGCAGCCCGAATTGGGGCCGGAATGAGCAGTTCTTC.

A few counts support this clone. V and J are TRBV2 and TRBJ1-3; TRBD1 might be the D (6 bases). The ends were cut back, 5 bases at V and 8 bases at J, with 16 bases in the middle. The CDR3 loop spans 14 amino acids. Germline CDR1 is SNHLY and CDR2 is FYNNEI. The CDR3 is CASSLQGVSDTIYF. CDR3 sequence (DNA): TGTGCCAGCAGTCTACAGGGCGTAAGCGACACCATATATTTT.

The CDR3 sequence is CASSIGLVTEAFF. CDR3 sequence (DNA): TGTGCCAGTAGTATAGGTTTAGTCACTGAAGCTTTCTTT. J is TRBJ1-1 and V is TRBV19; no firm D call. The CDR3 has 13 amino acids. The V end was cut by 1 base, the J end by 4 bases, with 7 bases between. The germline gives CDR1 LNHDA, CDR2 SQIVND (reference sequence).

The chain carries TRBV6-6 and TRBJ1-6; no reliable D call. The germline CDR1 and CDR2 sequences are MNHNY and SVGAGI (reference sequence). The CDR3 consists of 12 residues. V was clipped by 4 bases and J by 5 bases, with 3 bases between them. The CDR3 nucleotides are TGTGCCAGCAGTTCCAATAATTCACCCCTCCACTTT. Its protein product is CASSSNNSPLHF.

J is TRBJ1-2 and V is TRBV9; 9 bases agree with TRBD1. After removal of 4 bases from V and 6 bases from J, the junction contained 7 bases not matched to a gene. CDR1 SGDLS and CDR2 YYNGEE come from the germline V gene. The CDR3 spans 14 residues. CDR3 sequence reads: CASSQWDRVHGYTF. CDR3 coding DNA: TGTGCCAGCAGCCAATGGGACAGGGTCCATGGCTACACCTTC.

The chain employs TRBV30 and TRBJ2-2, with a possible D match to TRBD1 (6 bases). The CDR3 has 13 amino acids. Germline V gene sequence: CDR1 GTSNPN, CDR2 SVGIG (reference sequence). V lost 3 bases and J 5 bases, leaving 10 bases between the germline ends. The CDR3 reads CAWRGAGTGELFF. The CDR3 bases are TGTGCCTGGAGGGGGGCCGGAACCGGGGAGCTGTTTTTT.

This clone appeared once. The rearrangement links TRBV19 to TRBJ1-1; D remains unclear. Trimming left V 4 bases short and J 11 bases short, with 14 bases between. In germline, CDR1 is LNHDA, CDR2 SQIVND (reference sequence). The CDR3 runs 12 residues. Here the CDR3 DNA reads TGTGCCAGTAGTAATGAAATGAGAAAGGCTTTCTTT. Translation: CASSNEMRKAFF.

This clone was recorded only once. Written as DNA, the CDR3 is TGCGCCAGCAGCTTGGTGGGGCAGGGCGTCTATGGCTACACCTTC. Translating it yields CASSLVGQGVYGYTF. The gene calls are TRBV5-1 and TRBJ1-2; D perhaps matches TRBD1 (5 bases). Germline CDR1 SGHRS, CDR2 YFSETQ. The ends were cut back, 0 bases at V and 4 bases at J, with 13 bases in the middle. There are 15 residues in the CDR3.

The J gene is TRBJ2-5, the V gene TRBV4-2, with 9 bases identical to TRBD2. The CDR3 is made up of 15 amino acids. The germline CDR1 and CDR2 sequences are LGHNA and YNFKEQ. Trimming removed 0 bases from V and 4 bases from J; junction bases left unmatched: 3. The DNA of the CDR3 is TGTGCCAGCAGCCAAGATATAGCGGGGGTAGAGACCCAGTACTTC. Its protein is CASSQDIAGVETQYF.